This TCR beta chain was retrieved from a study of graft-versus-host responses after intestinal transplantation. The CDR3 runs to 13 residues. Germline V lookup: CDR1 SGHVS, CDR2 FNYEAQ. Trimming shortened V by 7 bases and J by 2 bases, and 11 bases separated the two germline ends. Sequencing was performed with immunoSEQ multiplex PCR; in TCRdb, only in-frame clones are kept and a portion is missing. The table lists over 10,000 clones, 84% of them singletons. The sequence was collected from a human patient who received an intestinal transplant, so some T cells may come from the graft donor. The chain couples TRBV7-6 to TRBJ2-5, with D unresolved. The sequencing here drew on PBMCs, taken after intestinal transplantation. CDR3 sequence (DNA): TGTGCCAGCACGGCGTCCCGTCAAGAGACCCAGTACTTC. Its translation: CASTASRQETQYF.